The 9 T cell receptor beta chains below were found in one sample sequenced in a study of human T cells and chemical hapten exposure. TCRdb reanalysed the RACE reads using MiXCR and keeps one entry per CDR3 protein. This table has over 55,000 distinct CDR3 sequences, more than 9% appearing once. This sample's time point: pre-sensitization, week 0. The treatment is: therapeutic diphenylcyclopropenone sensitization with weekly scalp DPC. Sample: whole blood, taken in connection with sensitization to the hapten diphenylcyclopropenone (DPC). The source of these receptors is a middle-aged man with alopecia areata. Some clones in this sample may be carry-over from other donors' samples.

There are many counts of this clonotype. The CDR3 region is CASSELAGGSTDTQYF. As DNA, the CDR3 is TGTGCCAGCAGTGAGCTAGCGGGAGGGAGCACAGATACGCAGTATTTT. The gene calls are TRBV6-4 and TRBJ2-3; 12 bases line up with TRBD2. Unmatched junction bases numbered 1, after V lost 3 bases and J lost 0 bases. CDR1 and CDR2 (germline): MRHNA, SNTAGT. The CDR3 contains 16 residues.

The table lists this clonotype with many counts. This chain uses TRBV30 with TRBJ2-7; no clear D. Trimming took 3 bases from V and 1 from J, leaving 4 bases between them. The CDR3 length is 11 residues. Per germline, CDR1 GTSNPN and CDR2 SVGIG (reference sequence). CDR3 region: CAWSSSYEQYF. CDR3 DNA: TGTGCCTGGAGCTCTTCCTACGAGCAGTACTTC.

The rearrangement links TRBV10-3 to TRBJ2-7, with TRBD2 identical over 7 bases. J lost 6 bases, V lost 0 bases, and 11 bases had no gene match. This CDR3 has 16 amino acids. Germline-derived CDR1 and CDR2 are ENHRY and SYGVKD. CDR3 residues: CAISESGVGSGGEQYF. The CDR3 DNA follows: TGTGCCATCAGTGAGTCGGGCGTCGGTTCGGGGGGCGAGCAGTACTTC.

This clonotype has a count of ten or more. The CDR3 region has the DNA TGTGCCAGCCTCGCAGGGACCATCATGACTGAAGCTTTCTTT. Encoded protein: CASLAGTIMTEAFF. The rearrangement links TRBV28 to TRBJ1-1; D may be TRBD1 (5 bases). This CDR3 is 14 amino acids long. V lost 8 bases and J lost 5, with 18 bases in between. Germline lookup yields CDR1 MDHEN and CDR2 SYDVKM.

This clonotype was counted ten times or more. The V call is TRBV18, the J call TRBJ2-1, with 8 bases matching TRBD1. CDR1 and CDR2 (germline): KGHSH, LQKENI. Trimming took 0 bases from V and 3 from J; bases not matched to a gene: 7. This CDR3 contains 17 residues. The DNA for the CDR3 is TGTGCCAGCTCACCACCGGCACAGGGGGGCGACTACAATGAGCAGTTCTTC. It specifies CASSPPAQGGDYNEQFF.

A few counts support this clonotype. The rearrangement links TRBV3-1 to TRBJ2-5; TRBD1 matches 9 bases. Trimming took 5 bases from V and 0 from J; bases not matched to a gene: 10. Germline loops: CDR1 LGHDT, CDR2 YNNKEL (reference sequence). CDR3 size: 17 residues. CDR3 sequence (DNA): TGTGCCAGCAGCGGTGATCCGGGACAGGGCTACCAAGAGACCCAGTACTTC. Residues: CASSGDPGQGYQETQYF.

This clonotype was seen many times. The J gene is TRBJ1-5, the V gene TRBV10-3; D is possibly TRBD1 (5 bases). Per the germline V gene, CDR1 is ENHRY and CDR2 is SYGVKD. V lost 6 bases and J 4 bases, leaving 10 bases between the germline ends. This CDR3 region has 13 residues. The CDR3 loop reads CAIRQERNQPQHF. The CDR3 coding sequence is TGTGCCATCAGACAGGAGCGAAATCAGCCCCAGCATTTT.

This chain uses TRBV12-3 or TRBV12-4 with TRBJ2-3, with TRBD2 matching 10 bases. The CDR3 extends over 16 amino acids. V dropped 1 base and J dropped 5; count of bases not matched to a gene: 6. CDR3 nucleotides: TGTGCCAGCAGTTTAGTGCTAGCGGGAGTTATAGATACGCAGTATTTT. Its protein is CASSLVLAGVIDTQYF.

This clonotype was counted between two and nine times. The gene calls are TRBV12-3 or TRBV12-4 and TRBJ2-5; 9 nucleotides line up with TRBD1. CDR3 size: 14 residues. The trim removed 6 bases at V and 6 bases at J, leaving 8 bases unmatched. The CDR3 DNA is TGTGCCAGCAGGGGGGACAGGGCGGGAAAGACCCAGTACTTC. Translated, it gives CASRGDRAGKTQYF.